The 14 T cell receptor beta chains presented below share a single source sample, sequenced in a study of blood T cells in healthy people across ages. With a J-beta primer mix and a sample-barcoded 5' primer, a second PCR ran roughly 6 to 12 cycles. A single record per CDR3 protein comes from TCRdb applying MiXCR to the 5' RACE reads. The table lists about 650,000 distinct CDR3 sequences, about 34% of them singletons. Sequencing was carried out using blood. Receptors were obtained from a woman older than 75 in good health.

In regard to this clonotype: One end of the junction varies from germline; a read error may be responsible. The chain recombines TRBV19 with TRBJ2-1; weak D call: TRBD1 (6 bases). Germline V gene lookup returns CDR1 LNHDA and CDR2 SQIVND (reference sequence). The CDR3 is 13 amino acids. The CDR3 loop reads CAGSIDIRGEQFF. The CDR3 DNA sequence: TGTGCCGGTAGTATAGATATCAGGGGTGAGCAGTTCTTC.

The chain recombines TRBV7-2 with TRBJ2-3; D not certain. CDR3 length: 14 amino acids. The germline V gene encodes CDR1 SGHTA and CDR2 FQGNSA. Trimming removed 5 bases at V and 2 bases at J, with 11 bases between. The CDR3, as DNA: TGTGCCAGCAGCCCCCAAGCGTCCACAGATACGCAGTATTTT. This encodes CASSPQASTDTQYF. The full variable domain, completed using reference TRBV7-2 and TRBJ2-3, is GAGVSQSPSNKVTEKGKDVELRCDPISGHTALYWYRQSLGQGLEFLIYFQGNSAPDKSGLPSDRFSAERTGGSVSTLTIQRTQQEDSAVYLCASSPQASTDTQYFGPGTRLTVL.

A few counts support this clonotype. A much more abundant neighbour one base away suggests this may be a read error. This chain links TRBV7-3 with TRBJ2-5, with 14 bases aligning to TRBD2. The CDR3 spans 17 residues. The germline CDR1 and CDR2 sequences are SGHTA and FQGTGA. Unmatched junction bases numbered 12, after V lost 1 base and J lost 11 bases. CDR3 region: CASSLSATSGGAGEQYF. In DNA, the CDR3 is TGTGCCAGCAGCTTAAGCGCGACTAGCGGGGGGGCGGGTGAGCAGTACTTC.

This chain uses TRBV18 with TRBJ2-7; 9 nucleotides line up with TRBD1. This CDR3 has 15 residues. The germline V gene encodes CDR1 KGHSH and CDR2 LQKENI. Germline trimming cut 1 base from V and 0 bases from J; bases unmatched to any gene: 1. CDR3 DNA sequence: TGTGCCAGCTCACCACAGGGACAGGGCTCCTACGAGCAGTACTTC. This codes for CASSPQGQGSYEQYF.

This clonotype occurred many times. This chain joins TRBV5-1 and TRBJ2-5; TRBD1 might be the D (6 bases). The CDR3 spans 13 residues. The V gene's germline CDR1 is SGHRS and CDR2 YFSETQ. The V end lost 5 bases, the J end lost 2 bases, and 10 bases lay between the germline ends. The CDR3 loop reads CASREGEQETQYF. The DNA of the CDR3 is TGCGCCAGCAGAGAGGGGGAGCAAGAGACCCAGTACTTC.

The chain combines TRBV20-1 with TRBJ2-5; 11 positions match TRBD2. CDR1 DFQATT and CDR2 SNEGSKA come from the germline V gene (reference sequence). The CDR3 length is 14 residues. J gave up 0 bases and V 6 bases, and 3 bases lay outside the gene matches. CDR3 sequence reads: CSAKTSGNQETQYF. CDR3 bases: TGCAGTGCCAAGACTAGCGGGAACCAAGAGACCCAGTACTTC.

Here the CDR3 DNA reads TGCGCCAGCAGCTTGGGACGGTTCGGGGTCTACGAGCAGTACTTC. As protein: CASSLGRFGVYEQYF. V usage is TRBV5-1 and J usage is TRBJ2-7, with D perhaps TRBD2 (5 bases). Germline V gene sequence: CDR1 SGHRS, CDR2 YFSETQ. The V end lost 0 bases, the J end lost 3 bases, and 13 bases lay between the germline ends. There are 15 residues in the CDR3.

V is TRBV28 and J is TRBJ1-2; D is ambiguous. The CDR3 is 13 amino acids. Germline CDR1 is MDHEN and CDR2 is SYDVKM. V lost 4 bases, J lost 13 bases, and 19 bases lay in between. As DNA, the CDR3 is TGTGCCAGCAGTTCGGGAGGGTCTACTTTTCGCACCTTC. Its protein product is CASSSGGSTFRTF.

In this sample, this clonotype turned up a few times. V gene TRBV7-9 combines with J gene TRBJ1-1; unclear D gene. CDR1 is SEHNR, CDR2 FQNEAQ, per germline (reference sequence). The CDR3 covers 14 residues. V lost 0 bases to trimming and J lost 4 bases, with 9 bases between them. The CDR3 region is CASSLAGTSTEAFF. CDR3 in DNA: TGTGCCAGCAGCTTAGCTGGAACGTCCACTGAAGCTTTCTTT.

J is TRBJ1-2 and V is TRBV20-1; possible D gene TRBD1, 6 bases. The CDR3 is 13 amino acids. V lost 5 bases to trimming and J lost 7 bases, with 17 bases between them. Germline CDR1 DFQATT, CDR2 SNEGSKA (reference sequence). The DNA for the CDR3 is TGCAGTGCTGGTAGTCGGGGGCAAGGTGGCTACACCTTC. Protein product: CSAGSRGQGGYTF.

The V and J genes are TRBV11-3 and TRBJ2-1; 8 nucleotides match TRBD1. The CDR3 loop spans 14 amino acids. The junction had 7 bases not matched to a gene; V was cut back by 8 bases and J by 4 bases. Per the germline V gene, CDR1 is SGHNT and CDR2 is YENEEA. This CDR3 is CASGWTGRYNEQFF. The CDR3 coding sequence is TGTGCCAGCGGGTGGACAGGGAGATACAATGAGCAGTTCTTC.

This clonotype was detected once. J is TRBJ2-2 and V is TRBV5-1; 13 bases are a match to TRBD2. The CDR3 length is 17 residues. CDR1 and CDR2 from the germline V gene are SGHRS and YFSETQ. V lost 3 bases and J lost 2; bases outside the gene matches: 4. CDR3 coding DNA: TGCGCCAGCAGCTGGACTAGCGGGGGAGGCAACACCGGGGAGCTGTTTTTT. As protein: CASSWTSGGGNTGELFF.

The rearrangement uses TRBV19 and TRBJ2-6, with 7 bases that match TRBD2. The junction had 10 bases not matched to a gene; V was cut back by 5 bases and J by 0 bases. From germline, CDR1 is LNHDA and CDR2 SQIVND (reference sequence). This CDR3 is built from 18 residues. The CDR3 DNA reads as TGTGCCAGTAGTGGGAGGGGTGGCGGCAACTCTGGGGCCAACGTCCTGACTTTC. Its translation is CASSGRGGGNSGANVLTF.

This clonotype has ten or more counts. The chain couples TRBV30 to TRBJ2-7; TRBD2 matches 11 bases. Trimming removed 5 bases from V and 6 bases from J; junction bases left unmatched: 6. The germline CDR1 and CDR2 sequences are GTSNPN and SVGIG (reference sequence). This CDR3 is 13 amino acids long. Here the CDR3 DNA reads TGTGCCTGGGCCGGGACTAGCGGCGGCGAGCAGTACTTC. Its translation is CAWAGTSGGEQYF.